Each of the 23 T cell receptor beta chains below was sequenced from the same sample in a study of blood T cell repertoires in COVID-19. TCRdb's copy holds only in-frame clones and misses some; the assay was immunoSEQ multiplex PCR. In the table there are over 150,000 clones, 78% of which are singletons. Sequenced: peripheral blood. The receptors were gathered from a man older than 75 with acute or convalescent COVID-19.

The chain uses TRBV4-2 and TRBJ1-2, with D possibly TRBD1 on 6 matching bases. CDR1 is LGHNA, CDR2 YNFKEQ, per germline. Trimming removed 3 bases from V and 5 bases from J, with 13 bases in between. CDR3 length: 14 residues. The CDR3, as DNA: TGTGCCAGCAGCCAGGAGGACAGCACATATGGCTACACCTTC. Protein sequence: CASSQEDSTYGYTF.

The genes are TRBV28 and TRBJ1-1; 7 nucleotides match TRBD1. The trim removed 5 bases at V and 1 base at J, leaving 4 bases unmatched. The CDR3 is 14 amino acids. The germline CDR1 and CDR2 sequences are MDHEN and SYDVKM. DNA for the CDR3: TGTGCCAGCAGTCAAGGGACAGCGAACACTGAAGCTTTCTTT. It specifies CASSQGTANTEAFF.

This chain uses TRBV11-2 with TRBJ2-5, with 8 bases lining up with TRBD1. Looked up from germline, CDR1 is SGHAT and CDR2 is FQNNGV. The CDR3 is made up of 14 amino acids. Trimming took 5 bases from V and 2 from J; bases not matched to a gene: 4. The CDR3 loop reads CASSNRDRQETQYF. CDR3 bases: TGTGCCAGCAGCAACCGGGACAGGCAAGAGACCCAGTACTTC.

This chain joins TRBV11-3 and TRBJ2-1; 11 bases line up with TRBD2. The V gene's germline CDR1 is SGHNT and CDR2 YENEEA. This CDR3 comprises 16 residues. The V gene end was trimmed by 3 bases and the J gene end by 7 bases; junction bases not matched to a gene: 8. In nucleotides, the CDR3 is TGTGCCAGCAGCTTGATTAGCGGGGGGGCAGGGAATGAGCAGTTCTTC. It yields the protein CASSLISGGAGNEQFF.

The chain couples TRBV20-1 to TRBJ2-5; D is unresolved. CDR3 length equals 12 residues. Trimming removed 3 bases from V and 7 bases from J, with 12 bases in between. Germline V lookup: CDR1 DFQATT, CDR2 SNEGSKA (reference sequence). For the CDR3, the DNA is TGCAGTGCTAGTTCCAGACTTGGGACCCAGTACTTC. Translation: CSASSRLGTQYF.

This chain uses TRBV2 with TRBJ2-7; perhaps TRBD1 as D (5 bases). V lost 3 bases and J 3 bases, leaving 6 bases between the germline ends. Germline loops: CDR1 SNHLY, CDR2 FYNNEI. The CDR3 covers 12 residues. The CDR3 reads CASSDTGYEQYV. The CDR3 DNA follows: TGTGCCAGCAGTGATACAGGCTACGAGCAGTACGTC.

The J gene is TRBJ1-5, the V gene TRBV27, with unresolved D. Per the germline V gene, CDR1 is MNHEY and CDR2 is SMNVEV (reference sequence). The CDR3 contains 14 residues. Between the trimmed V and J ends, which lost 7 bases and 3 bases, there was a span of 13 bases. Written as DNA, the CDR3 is TGTGCCAGCACCCATAGTGGTCCCAATCAGCCCCAGCATTTT. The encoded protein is CASTHSGPNQPQHF.

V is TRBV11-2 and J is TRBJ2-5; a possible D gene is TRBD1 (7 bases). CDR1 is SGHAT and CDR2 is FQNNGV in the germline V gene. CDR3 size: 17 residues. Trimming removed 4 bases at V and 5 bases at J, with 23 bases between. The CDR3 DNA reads TGTGCCAGCAGCTCAATTTCCAGGGGGGAAGCCCGGGAGACCCAGTACTTC. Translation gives CASSSISRGEARETQYF.

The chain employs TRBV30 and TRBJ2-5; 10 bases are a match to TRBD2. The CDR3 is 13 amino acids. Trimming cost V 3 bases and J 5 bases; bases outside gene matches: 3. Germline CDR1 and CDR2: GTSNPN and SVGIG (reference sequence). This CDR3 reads CAWSIAGGETQYF. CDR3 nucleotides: TGTGCCTGGAGCATAGCGGGGGGTGAGACCCAGTACTTC.

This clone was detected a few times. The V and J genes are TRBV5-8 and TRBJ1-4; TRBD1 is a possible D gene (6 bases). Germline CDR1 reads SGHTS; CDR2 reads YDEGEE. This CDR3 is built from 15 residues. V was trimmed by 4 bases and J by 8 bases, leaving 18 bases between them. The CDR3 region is CASSTSRGAEEKLFF. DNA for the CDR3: TGTGCCAGCAGCACCTCACGGGGGGCAGAGGAAAAACTGTTTTTT.

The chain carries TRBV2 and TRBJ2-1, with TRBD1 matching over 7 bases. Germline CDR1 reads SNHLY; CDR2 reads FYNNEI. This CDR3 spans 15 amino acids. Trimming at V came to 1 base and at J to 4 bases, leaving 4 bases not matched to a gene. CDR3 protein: CASSEGQGYYNEQFF. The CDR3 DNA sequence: TGTGCCAGCAGTGAAGGACAGGGATATTACAATGAGCAGTTCTTC.

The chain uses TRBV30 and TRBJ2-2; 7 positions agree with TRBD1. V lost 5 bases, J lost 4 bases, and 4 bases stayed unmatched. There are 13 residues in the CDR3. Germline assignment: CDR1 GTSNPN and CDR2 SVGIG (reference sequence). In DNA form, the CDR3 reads TGTGCCTGGGACCAGGGGGTCACCGGGGAGCTGTTTTTT. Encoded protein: CAWDQGVTGELFF. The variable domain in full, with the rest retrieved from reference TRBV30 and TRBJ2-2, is SQTIHQWPATLVQPVGSPLSLECTVEGTSNPNLYWYRQAAGRGLQLLFYSVGIGQISSEVPQNLSASRPQDRQFILSSKKLLLSDSGFYLCAWDQGVTGELFFGEGSRLTVL.

The CDR3 here is CASSLAASGGPDTQYF. The CDR3 nucleotides read TGCGCCAGCAGCTTGGCAGCTAGCGGGGGGCCAGATACGCAGTATTTT. This chain uses TRBV5-1 with TRBJ2-3; the match to TRBD2 covers 11 bases. Per germline, CDR1 SGHRS and CDR2 YFSETQ. The CDR3 consists of 16 residues. After removal of 0 bases from V and 4 bases from J, the junction contained 4 bases not matched to a gene.

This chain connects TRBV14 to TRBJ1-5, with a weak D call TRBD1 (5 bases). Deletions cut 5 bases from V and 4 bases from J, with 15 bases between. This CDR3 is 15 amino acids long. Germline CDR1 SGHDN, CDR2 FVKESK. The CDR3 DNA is TGTGCCAGCAGCATCAGGGTCCTTGGTAATCAGCCCCAGCATTTT. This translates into CASSIRVLGNQPQHF.

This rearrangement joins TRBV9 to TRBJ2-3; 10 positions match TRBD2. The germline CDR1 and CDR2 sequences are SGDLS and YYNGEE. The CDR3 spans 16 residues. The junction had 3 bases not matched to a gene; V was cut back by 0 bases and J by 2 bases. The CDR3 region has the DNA TGTGCCAGCAGCGTAGGTCTAGCGGGAGCCACAGATACGCAGTATTTT. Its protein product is CASSVGLAGATDTQYF.

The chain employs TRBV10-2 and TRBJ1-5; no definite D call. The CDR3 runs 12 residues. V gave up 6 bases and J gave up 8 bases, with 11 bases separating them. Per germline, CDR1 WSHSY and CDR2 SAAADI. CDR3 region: CASSQNREPQHF. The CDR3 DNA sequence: TGCGCCAGCAGCCAGAACCGGGAGCCCCAGCATTTT.

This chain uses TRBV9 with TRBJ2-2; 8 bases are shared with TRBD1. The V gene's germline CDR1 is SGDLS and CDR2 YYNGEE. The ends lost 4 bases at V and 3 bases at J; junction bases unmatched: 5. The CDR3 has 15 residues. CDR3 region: CASSQGQGYTGELFF. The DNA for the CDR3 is TGTGCCAGCAGCCAAGGACAGGGTTACACCGGGGAGCTGTTTTTT. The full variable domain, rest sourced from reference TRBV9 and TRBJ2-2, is DSGVTQTPKHLITATGQRVTLRCSPRSGDLSVYWYQQSLDQGLQFLIQYYNGEERAKGNILERFSAQQFPDLHSELNLSSLELGDSALYFCASSQGQGYTGELFFGEGSRLTVL.

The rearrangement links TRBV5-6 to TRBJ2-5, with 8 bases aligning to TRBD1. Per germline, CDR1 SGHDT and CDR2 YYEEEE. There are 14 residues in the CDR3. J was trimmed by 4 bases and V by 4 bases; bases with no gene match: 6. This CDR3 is CASSRQGILETQYF. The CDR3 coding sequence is TGTGCCAGCAGCCGACAGGGGATATTAGAGACCCAGTACTTC.

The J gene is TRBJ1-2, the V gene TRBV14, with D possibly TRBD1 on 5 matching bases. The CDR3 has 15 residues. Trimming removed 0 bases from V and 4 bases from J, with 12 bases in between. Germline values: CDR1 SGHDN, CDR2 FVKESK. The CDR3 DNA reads TGTGCCAGCAGCCAAGACTGGGGCAGTCCCTATGGCTACACCTTC. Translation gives CASSQDWGSPYGYTF.

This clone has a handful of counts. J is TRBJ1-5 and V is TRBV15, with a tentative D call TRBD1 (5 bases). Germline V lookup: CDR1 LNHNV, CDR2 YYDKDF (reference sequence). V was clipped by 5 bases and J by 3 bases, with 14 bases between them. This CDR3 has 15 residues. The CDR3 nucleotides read TGTGCCACCAGCGCAGCGGGACGGACCAATCAGCCCCAGCATTTT. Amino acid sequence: CATSAAGRTNQPQHF.

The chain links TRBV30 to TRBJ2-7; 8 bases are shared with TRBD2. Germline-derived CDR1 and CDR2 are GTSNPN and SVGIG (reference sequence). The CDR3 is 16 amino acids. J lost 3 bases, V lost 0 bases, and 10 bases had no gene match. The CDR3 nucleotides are TGTGCCTGGAGTGTACGCCGCGGGAGGACGATCTACGAGCAGTACTTC. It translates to CAWSVRRGRTIYEQYF. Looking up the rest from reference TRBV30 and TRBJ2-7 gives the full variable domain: SQTIHQWPATLVQPVGSPLSLECTVEGTSNPNLYWYRQAAGRGLQLLFYSVGIGQISSEVPQNLSASRPQDRQFILSSKKLLLSDSGFYLCAWSVRRGRTIYEQYFGPGTRLTVT.

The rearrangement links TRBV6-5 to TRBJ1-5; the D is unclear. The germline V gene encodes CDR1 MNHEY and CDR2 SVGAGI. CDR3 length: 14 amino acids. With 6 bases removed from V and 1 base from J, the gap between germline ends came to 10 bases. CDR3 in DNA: TGTGCCAGCAGGAGGATACAAAGCAATCAGCCCCAGCATTTT. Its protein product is CASRRIQSNQPQHF.

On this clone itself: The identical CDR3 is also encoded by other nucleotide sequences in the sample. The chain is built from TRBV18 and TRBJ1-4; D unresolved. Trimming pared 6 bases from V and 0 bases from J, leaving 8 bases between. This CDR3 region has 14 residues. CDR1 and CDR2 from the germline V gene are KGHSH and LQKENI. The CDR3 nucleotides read TGTGCCAGCTCCCCCGTTGCAACTAATGAAAAACTGTTTTTT. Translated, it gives CASSPVATNEKLFF.